A single sample gave rise to the 3 T cell receptor beta chains below, sequenced in a study of memory CD8 T cells in hepatitis C reinfection. The repertoire was sequenced with immunoSEQ multiplex PCR; TCRdb's copy has only in-frame clones and lacks some. The sample records 45,000 to 65,000 clones, under 90% being singletons. Noted time point: pre-reinfection, 55 to 20 weeks before reinfection detection. No in vitro expansion preceded TCR sequencing of the sorted cells. Sequenced material: naive CD8+ T cells sorted from blood. Receptors were obtained from a man between 18 and 35 years old with hepatitis C virus infection.

V gene TRBV6-5 combines with J gene TRBJ2-1, with 12 bases aligning to TRBD2. Germline V lookup: CDR1 MNHEY, CDR2 SVGAGI. Trimming at V came to 4 bases and at J to 9 bases, leaving 7 bases not matched to a gene. CDR3 size: 15 residues. The CDR3 loop reads CASSSGTSGWAEQFF. The CDR3 bases are TGTGCCAGCAGTTCTGGGACTAGCGGGTGGGCTGAGCAGTTCTTC.

This chain joins TRBV4-1 and TRBJ2-4; D is uncertain. With 6 bases removed from V and 0 bases from J, the gap between germline ends came to 12 bases. This CDR3 is 15 amino acids long. Germline CDR1 reads MGHRA; CDR2 reads YSYEKL. CDR3 nucleotides: TGCGCCAGCAGACAAAACCCCGGAGCCAAAAACATTCAGTACTTC. Its translation: CASRQNPGAKNIQYF.

J is TRBJ1-1 and V is TRBV6-5, with 8 bases identical to TRBD1. The CDR3 extends over 13 amino acids. After removal of 2 bases from V and 11 bases from J, the junction contained 7 bases not matched to a gene. Germline V gene lookup returns CDR1 MNHEY and CDR2 SVGAGI. The CDR3 coding sequence is TGTGCCAGCAGTTACCCTCCAGGGGGCCTGGCTTTCTTT. Translated: CASSYPPGGLAFF.